This T cell receptor (beta chain) is from a study of cytomegalovirus exposure and HLA in healthy donors. CDR3 length equals 17 residues. Trimming pared 5 bases from V and 0 bases from J, leaving 16 bases between. CDR1 SGHVS and CDR2 FQNEAQ come from the germline V gene. Use of 60 Vbeta and 13 Jbeta primers characterized the PCR. This table comes from immunoSEQ multiplex PCR, and its TCRdb copy is limited to in-frame clones, with some not included. The top ten clones hold about a tenth of a sample with 65,000 to 70,000 clones, about 73% of them seen once. Sequencing used PBMCs. This chain connects TRBV7-8 to TRBJ2-2, with TRBD1 as a possible D gene (6 bases). The sequence came from a woman in her twenties or thirties in good health and CMV-seronegative. The CDR3 DNA follows: TGTGCCAGCAGCGTCCGCAGCAGGGGTGCGAACACCGGGGAGCTGTTTTTT. It translates to CASSVRSRGANTGELFF.